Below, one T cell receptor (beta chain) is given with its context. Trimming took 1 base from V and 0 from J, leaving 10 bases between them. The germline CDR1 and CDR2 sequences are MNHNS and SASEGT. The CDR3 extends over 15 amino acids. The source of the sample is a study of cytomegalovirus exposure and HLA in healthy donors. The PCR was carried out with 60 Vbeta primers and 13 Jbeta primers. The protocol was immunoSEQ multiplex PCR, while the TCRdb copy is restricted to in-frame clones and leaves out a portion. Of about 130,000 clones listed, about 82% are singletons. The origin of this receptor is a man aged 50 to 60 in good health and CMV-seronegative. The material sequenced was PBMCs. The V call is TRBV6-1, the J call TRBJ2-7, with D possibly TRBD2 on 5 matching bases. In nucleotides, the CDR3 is TGTGCCAGCAGTGAAGAGGACGGACTCTCCTACGAGCAGTACTTC. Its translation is CASSEEDGLSYEQYF.